Listed below are T cell receptor beta chains from one sample, sequenced in a study of T-cell reconstitution after alpha-beta-depleted transplantation in children. TCRdb passed the PCR reads through MiXCR, listing each CDR3 protein once. This sample has 200,000 or so distinct CDR3 sequences, with approximately 6% found just once. The sample consisted of PBMCs, taken before TCRalphabeta/CD19-depleted stem cell transplant. These receptors originate from a girl under two years old with combined immunodeficiency, due to receive a stem cell transplant. Both conserved end residues are part of each CDR3. D genes are given only for firm matches. For some rows the clone size is stated as once, few or many, or as a class when expanded; others skip it.

D	V	size	J	CDR3	DNA
TRBD1	TRBV2	few	TRBJ2-5	CASSTWLQGAGETQYF	TGTGCCAGCAGTACCTGGCTGCAGGGGGCTGGGGAGACCCAGTACTTC
TRBD1	TRBV20-1	once	TRBJ1-5	CSANRGLGDQPQHF	TGCAGTGCAAACAGGGGGCTTGGGGATCAGCCCCAGCATTTT
-	TRBV7-6	many	TRBJ2-1	CASSLPIQDSYNEQFF	TGTGCCAGCAGCTTACCAATCCAGGATTCCTACAATGAGCAGTTCTTC
-	TRBV4-2	-	TRBJ2-7	CASSQEGRSSYEQYF	TGTGCCAGCAGCCAAGAAGGGCGCAGCTCCTACGAGCAGTACTTC
-	TRBV12-3/TRBV12-4	many	TRBJ2-5	CASSLSIGRMQETQYF	TGTGCCAGCAGTTTATCGATAGGCAGGATGCAAGAGACCCAGTACTTC
TRBD2	TRBV6-2/TRBV6-3	many	TRBJ2-2	CASSYRPRGAGELFF	TGTGCCAGCAGTTATCGCCCCCGGGGGGCCGGGGAGCTGTTTTTT
-	TRBV28	many	TRBJ1-2	CASSFADYYGYTF	TGTGCCAGCAGTTTCGCGGACTACTATGGCTACACCTTC
TRBD1	TRBV27	many	TRBJ1-5	CASSFRQGNQPQHF	TGTGCCAGCAGTTTCAGACAGGGAAATCAGCCCCAGCATTTT
TRBD1	TRBV11-3	few	TRBJ2-7	CASSQMDRVDEQYF	TGTGCCAGCAGCCAGATGGACAGGGTTGACGAGCAGTACTTC
TRBD2	TRBV4-3	-	TRBJ2-1	CASSQAGGSYNEQFF	TGCGCCAGCAGCCAGGCGGGGGGGTCCTACAATGAGCAGTTCTTC
-	TRBV7-8	-	TRBJ1-2	CASSLIRWGANGYTF	TGTGCCAGCAGCTTAATCAGATGGGGCGCGAATGGCTACACCTTC
-	TRBV18	-	TRBJ2-6	CASSPRSSGANVLTF	TGTGCCAGCTCACCAAGGAGCTCTGGGGCCAACGTCCTGACTTTC
-	TRBV4-3	few	TRBJ1-2	CASSQGRRLRGYTF	TGCGCCAGCAGCCAGGGACGGAGGTTGAGGGGCTACACCTTC
TRBD1	TRBV7-9	many	TRBJ2-5	CASSENGQGSGETQYF	TGTGCCAGCAGCGAGAATGGACAGGGGAGTGGAGAGACCCAGTACTTC
-	TRBV12-3/TRBV12-4	-	TRBJ1-1	CASSLQDTTEAFF	TGTGCCAGCAGTTTACAGGACACCACTGAAGCTTTCTTT
TRBD2	TRBV20-1	-	TRBJ2-1	CCARPSGRGSYNEQFF	TGCTGTGCTAGACCTAGCGGGAGGGGCTCCTACAATGAGCAGTTCTTC
TRBD2	TRBV28	many	TRBJ2-1	CASSKGPGTSYHNEQFF	TGTGCCAGCAGTAAGGGCCCCGGGACTAGCTACCACAATGAGCAGTTCTTC
TRBD2	TRBV29-1	many	TRBJ2-5	CSVEEIAGGRQETQYF	TGCAGCGTTGAGGAGATAGCGGGAGGGCGGCAAGAGACCCAGTACTTC
TRBD1	TRBV2	many	TRBJ2-1	CAAQGGNGHEQFF	TGTGCCGCTCAAGGGGGCAATGGGCATGAGCAGTTCTTC
-	TRBV10-3	many	TRBJ2-7	CAISEGGEQYF	TGTGCCATCAGTGAAGGGGGCGAGCAGTACTTC
-	TRBV7-2	many	TRBJ2-2	CASRGPGNTGELFF	TGTGCCAGCAGGGGGCCCGGGAACACCGGGGAGCTGTTTTTT
TRBD2	TRBV20-1	many	TRBJ2-5	CSASRGTSGRETQYF	TGCAGTGCTAGTCGGGGGACTAGCGGGAGAGAGACCCAGTACTTC
TRBD2	TRBV20-1	many	TRBJ2-1	CSARPWRLAGGDNEQFF	TGCAGTGCTAGACCTTGGAGATTAGCGGGAGGGGACAATGAGCAGTTCTTC